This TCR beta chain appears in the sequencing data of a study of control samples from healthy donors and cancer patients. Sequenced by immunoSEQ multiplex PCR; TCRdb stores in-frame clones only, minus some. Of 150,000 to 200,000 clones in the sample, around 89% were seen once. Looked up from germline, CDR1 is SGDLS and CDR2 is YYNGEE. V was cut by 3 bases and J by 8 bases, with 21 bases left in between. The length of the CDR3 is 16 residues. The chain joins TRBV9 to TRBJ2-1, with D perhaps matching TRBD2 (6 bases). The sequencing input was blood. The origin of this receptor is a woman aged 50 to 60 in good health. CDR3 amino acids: CASSGDPREYADEQFF. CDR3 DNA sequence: TGTGCCAGCAGCGGTGACCCCCGGGAGTATGCCGATGAGCAGTTCTTC.